One sample yielded the 10 T cell receptor beta chains listed below, sequenced in a study of blood T cell repertoires in COVID-19. Profiled with immunoSEQ multiplex PCR; TCRdb holds only in-frame clones, not every one. The sample gives around 230,000 clones, roughly 80% of which show up once; about 8% is in the top ten. Sequencing input: peripheral blood. These receptors all come from a woman older than 75 with acute or convalescent COVID-19.

This chain connects TRBV11-2 to TRBJ2-1; D might be TRBD2 (7 bases). The CDR3 extends over 14 amino acids. V was pared by 5 bases and J by 8 bases, with 16 bases between. Per the germline V gene, CDR1 is SGHAT and CDR2 is FQNNGV. CDR3 nucleotides: TGTGCCAGCAGCCCCCGCGGGGGCAGGGATGAGCAGTTCTTC. This codes for CASSPRGGRDEQFF.

V and J are TRBV29-1 and TRBJ2-5, with 7 bases lining up with TRBD1. Losses at the gene ends were 8 bases for V and 4 bases for J; bases not matched to a gene: 10. Germline CDR1 and CDR2: SQVTM and ANQGSEA. This CDR3 has 13 residues. CDR3 DNA: TGCAGCTCTGAACGGCAGGGGGTAGAGACCCAGTACTTC. This codes for CSSERQGVETQYF. The variable domain in full, with the rest retrieved from reference TRBV29-1 and TRBJ2-5, is SAVISQKPSRDICQRGTSLTIQCQVDSQVTMMFWYRQQPGQSLTLIATANQGSEATYESGFVIDKFPISRPNLTFSTLTVSNMSPEDSSIYLCSSERQGVETQYFGPGTRLLVL.

The CDR3 protein is CSVRGAGPQETQYF. The CDR3 bases are TGCAGCGTTCGGGGAGCGGGGCCCCAAGAGACCCAGTACTTC. The chain employs TRBV29-1 and TRBJ2-5, with 7 bases aligning to TRBD2. CDR3 length: 14 amino acids. V was clipped by 5 bases and J by 1 base; unmatched bases: 7. Germline V gives CDR1 SQVTM, CDR2 ANQGSEA.

CDR3 sequence (DNA): TGTGCCAGTAACCCCGGGGGACAGGGAGCTTTCTTT. It encodes CASNPGGQGAFF. The chain employs TRBV19 and TRBJ1-1; TRBD1 aligns across 9 bases. The CDR3 is 12 residues long. Germline-derived CDR1 and CDR2 are LNHDA and SQIVND (reference sequence). The trim removed 7 bases at V and 10 bases at J, leaving 7 bases unmatched.

This clone has a single count. The chain is built from TRBV11-2 and TRBJ2-5, with 10 bases identical to TRBD2. CDR3 length: 16 amino acids. Trimming cost V 2 bases and J 4 bases; bases outside gene matches: 7. Germline-derived CDR1 and CDR2 are SGHAT and FQNNGV. The CDR3 loop reads CASSLSGTSARETQYF. The DNA of the CDR3 is TGTGCCAGCAGCTTATCGGGGACTAGCGCCCGAGAGACCCAGTACTTC. The full variable domain, in which reference TRBV11-2 and TRBJ2-5 provide the parts outside the CDR3, is EAGVAQSPRYKIIEKRQSVAFWCNPISGHATLYWYQQILGQGPKLLIQFQNNGVVDDSQLPKDRFSAERLKGVDSTLKIQPAKLEDSAVYLCASSLSGTSARETQYFGPGTRLLVL.

The chain couples TRBV14 to TRBJ2-5; TRBD2 is a possible D gene (6 bases). Per the germline V gene, CDR1 is SGHDN and CDR2 is FVKESK. This CDR3 is built from 16 residues. With 4 bases removed from V and 1 base from J, the gap between germline ends came to 16 bases. CDR3 sequence: CASSLGRLGFQETQYF. For the CDR3, the DNA is TGTGCCAGCAGCCTAGGGAGGCTGGGGTTCCAAGAGACCCAGTACTTC.

This clone was counted once. The chain links TRBV19 to TRBJ2-1; D unclear. The CDR3 contains 14 residues. From germline, CDR1 is LNHDA and CDR2 SQIVND (reference sequence). V dropped 2 bases and J dropped 1 base, with 6 bases sitting between them. The CDR3 loop is CASSIQASYNEQFF. CDR3 DNA sequence: TGTGCCAGTAGTATACAGGCTTCCTACAATGAGCAGTTCTTC.

This clone was recorded only once. The chain is built from TRBV29-1 and TRBJ1-2; TRBD1 is a possible D gene (6 bases). CDR3 length: 12 residues. V lost 4 bases and J lost 7, with 13 bases in between. Germline loops: CDR1 SQVTM, CDR2 ANQGSEA. This CDR3 is CSVVAGGLGYTF. The CDR3 DNA sequence: TGCAGCGTTGTAGCGGGGGGGCTTGGCTACACCTTC. The whole variable domain, remainder taken from reference TRBV29-1 and TRBJ1-2, is SAVISQKPSRDICQRGTSLTIQCQVDSQVTMMFWYRQQPGQSLTLIATANQGSEATYESGFVIDKFPISRPNLTFSTLTVSNMSPEDSSIYLCSVVAGGLGYTFGSGTRLTVV.

The J gene is TRBJ2-1, the V gene TRBV15; D is perhaps TRBD2 (7 bases). Between the trimmed V and J ends, which lost 0 bases and 9 bases, there was a span of 12 bases. This CDR3 spans 14 amino acids. Germline lookup yields CDR1 LNHNV and CDR2 YYDKDF (reference sequence). Written as DNA, the CDR3 is TGTGCCACCAGCAGAGATTGGAGGGGGGGTGAGCAGTTCTTC. Amino acids: CATSRDWRGGEQFF.

This clone has just a few counts. The chain couples TRBV9 to TRBJ2-2, with 9 nucleotides matching TRBD2. With V trimmed by 1 base and J by 4 bases, 8 bases remained unmatched. From germline, CDR1 is SGDLS and CDR2 YYNGEE. CDR3 length: 17 amino acids. The CDR3: CASSVISGSPGTGELFF. The DNA of the CDR3 is TGTGCCAGCAGCGTAATTAGCGGGAGTCCAGGCACCGGGGAGCTGTTTTTT.